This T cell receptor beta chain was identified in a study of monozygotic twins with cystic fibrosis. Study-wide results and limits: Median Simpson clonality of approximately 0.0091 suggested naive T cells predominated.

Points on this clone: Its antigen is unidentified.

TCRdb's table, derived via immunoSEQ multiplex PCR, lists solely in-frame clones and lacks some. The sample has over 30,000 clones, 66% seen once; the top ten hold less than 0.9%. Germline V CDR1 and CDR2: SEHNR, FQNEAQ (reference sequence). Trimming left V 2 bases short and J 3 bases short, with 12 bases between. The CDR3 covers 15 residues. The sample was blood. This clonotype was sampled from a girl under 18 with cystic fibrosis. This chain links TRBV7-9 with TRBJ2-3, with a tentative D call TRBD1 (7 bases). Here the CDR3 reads CASSLIAGGTDTQYF. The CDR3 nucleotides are TGTGCCAGCAGCTTAATTGCAGGGGGGACAGATACGCAGTATTTT.